This T cell receptor (beta chain) was sequenced for a study of T cell responses to AZD1222 COVID-19 vaccine. Study conclusions and caveats: Mostly white British, mostly female donors; authors suggested clonal diversity may be underestimated. Baseline seropositives among AZD1222 recipients totaled only 5 to 7. Researchers took repertoire samples only after the peak T cell response had come.

The ends were cut back, 1 base at V and 4 bases at J, with 11 bases in the middle. The CDR3 covers 15 residues. The germline V gene has CDR1 SGHTA and CDR2 FQGNSA. Note on this clone: The antigen is unknown.

Profiled with immunoSEQ multiplex PCR; TCRdb holds only in-frame clones, not every one. The sample shows 180,000 or so clones, roughly nine tenths of them seen only once. Researchers grouped second doses given at about 4 or about 12 weeks into one pool. This chain connects TRBV7-2 to TRBJ2-1; the D gene is possibly TRBD1 (7 bases). This clonotype originated in an adult who received the AZD1222 COVID-19 vaccine. This material consisted of peripheral blood, taken 28 days after the second AZD1222 dose. This CDR3 reads CASSLGRGAYNEQFF. The DNA of the CDR3 is TGTGCCAGCAGCTTAGGCAGGGGGGCATACAATGAGCAGTTCTTC.